This entry concerns a single T cell receptor (beta chain). Its specificity is unknown. In the original processing: A classifier of distant metastasis in papillary thyroid cancer was built from CDR3 differences (across clinicopathological groups). TCRdb redid the clone calls on the PCR reads using MiXCR. TCRdb's processing, not the authors', yielded these V and J calls. The table shows some 25,000 clones, with around 20% occurring only once. This specimen belongs to a study of metastatic and nonmetastatic thyroid tumors. Study-level information: Repertoires were compared across blood and tumor or nodule tissue from malignant and benign thyroid patients. Study findings and constraints: The study reportedly found significantly higher TCR beta diversity in malignant thyroid tumors than benign nodules, in blood and tumor.

The CDR3 runs 14 residues. Germline CDR1 reads SGHRS; CDR2 reads YFSETQ. Trimming at V came to 2 bases and at J to 4 bases, leaving 2 bases not matched to a gene. No patient received treatment before thyroid surgery. The sequenced sample consisted of blood. The V gene is TRBV5-1, the J gene TRBJ2-3; 9 bases are a match to TRBD1. The TCR sequence derives from a male donor with papillary thyroid cancer or a benign thyroid nodule (not recorded which). Some clones in this sample may be carry-over from other donors' samples. This CDR3 is CASSLQGASDTQYF. CDR3 sequence (DNA): TGCGCCAGCAGCTTACAGGGGGCCTCAGATACGCAGTATTTT.